The clone carrying this T cell receptor (beta chain) was seen a single time. Its antigen is unknown. Only in-frame clones appear in the TCRdb table, and some are missing; sequencing was by immunoSEQ multiplex PCR. This table has approximately 28,000 clones, 86% appearing once. These data are taken from a study of OX40 agonist ivuxolimab in advanced cancers. Study details: Age averaged 60 years (range roughly 23 to 80), and 82.7% were male. Regarding the study as a whole: There were, on average, more expanded clones in CD8+ T cells than in CD4+.

This CDR3 is built from 16 residues. The trim removed 5 bases at V and 0 bases at J, leaving 6 bases unmatched. The germline V gene encodes CDR1 SEHNR and CDR2 FQNEAQ (reference sequence). This receptor was taken from an adult with an advanced solid tumor such as melanoma, head and neck, liver or kidney cancer. The chain joins TRBV7-9 to TRBJ2-1; 8 nucleotides match TRBD2. The material sequenced was CD4+ or CD8+ T cells sorted from blood, taken in a trial of the OX40 agonist ivuxolimab. CDR3 DNA: TGTGCCAGCAGCCCACTAGCGGAGAGCTCCTACAATGAGCAGTTCTTC. This codes for CASSPLAESSYNEQFF.